The present T cell receptor (beta chain) was sequenced within a study of blood T cell repertoires in COVID-19. Study background: Spain, Italy and the United States supplied samples that represented acute and convalescent COVID-19. PBMCs, B-cell-depleted T cells, or T cells were the source of the cDNA or gDNA that made up the material.

V shed 5 bases, J shed 1 base, and the junction held 4 bases outside the gene matches. The CDR3 is 15 residues long. Germline assignment: CDR1 SEHNR and CDR2 FQNEAQ (reference sequence). Per the authors' pipeline: Estimation of nucleated cell counts was performed using reference gene primer amplification. Sequencing was performed with immunoSEQ multiplex PCR; in TCRdb, only in-frame clones are kept and a portion is missing. V, J and clone size are those of that table, while D and trimming were read from the DNA. The repertoire holds about 160,000 clones, approximately 91% seen once, with 2% to 3% in the top ten.

The clonotype comes from a man aged 18-30 years with acute or convalescent COVID-19. Source material: peripheral blood. The rearrangement uses TRBV7-9 and TRBJ2-2; 7 bases agree with TRBD1. CDR3: CASSPWTGNTGELFF. The CDR3 DNA sequence: TGTGCCAGCAGCCCGTGGACAGGGAACACCGGGGAGCTGTTTTTT.